This T cell receptor beta chain was profiled in a study of blood T cell repertoires in COVID-19. The germline V gene encodes CDR1 SNHLY and CDR2 FYNNEI. The V end lost 5 bases, the J end lost 4 bases, and 14 bases lay between the germline ends. This CDR3 region has 14 residues. Assay used: immunoSEQ multiplex PCR; TCRdb lists only in-frame clones, some missing. The sample lists about 160,000 clones, 65% to 85% occurring once. The sequenced sample was PBMCs or T cells enriched from blood (not recorded which). This receptor was taken from a woman aged 40 to 55 with acute COVID-19. This sequence joins TRBV2 and TRBJ2-5; tentative D call: TRBD2 (7 bases). CDR3 amino acids: CASSYRRGGETQYF. The CDR3 DNA is TGTGCCAGCAGTTACCGTAGGGGGGGAGAGACCCAGTACTTC.